These 18 T cell receptor beta chains were sequenced from one sample in a study of control samples from healthy donors and cancer patients. Sequenced by immunoSEQ multiplex PCR; TCRdb stores in-frame clones only, minus some. This repertoire shows 75,000 to 90,000 clones, under 90% found once; its top ten account for 9.5%. Sequenced material: PBMCs. The receptor set was obtained from a woman in her 50s with colorectal cancer.

This chain uses TRBV28 with TRBJ1-4; no firm D call. The length of the CDR3 is 13 residues. Germline V CDR1 and CDR2: MDHEN, SYDVKM. The V and J ends lost 2 bases and 8 bases respectively, with 9 bases between them. As DNA, the CDR3 is TGTGCCAGCAGTTTAGGGCTAGGCGAAAAACTGTTTTTT. Its protein is CASSLGLGEKLFF.

This chain joins TRBV6-1 and TRBJ1-5; 8 positions match TRBD1. J was trimmed by 4 bases and V by 2 bases; bases with no gene match: 7. The CDR3 spans 16 residues. Germline V gives CDR1 MNHNS, CDR2 SASEGT. The CDR3 here is CASSEPHRGNNQPQHF. CDR3 sequence (DNA): TGTGCCAGCAGTGAACCCCACAGGGGGAATAATCAGCCCCAGCATTTT.

This clone was observed once. The rearrangement links TRBV7-2 to TRBJ2-2; 12 bases match TRBD1. In germline, CDR1 is SGHTA, CDR2 FQGNSA. The CDR3 totals 16 residues. The trim removed 6 bases at V and 5 bases at J, leaving 7 bases unmatched. The CDR3 protein is CASRTRDRGPTGELFF. The CDR3 nucleotides read TGTGCCAGCAGGACCCGGGACAGGGGGCCGACCGGGGAGCTGTTTTTT.

The chain carries TRBV7-9 and TRBJ2-3; D possibly corresponds to TRBD2 (6 bases). The CDR3 covers 16 residues. The ends were cut back, 5 bases at V and 0 bases at J, with 15 bases in the middle. Germline V gene data show CDR1 as SEHNR and CDR2 as FQNEAQ (reference sequence). Here the CDR3 DNA reads TGTGCCAGCAGCCGAAACGCGGGACGCAGCACAGATACGCAGTATTTT. Amino acids: CASSRNAGRSTDTQYF.

This chain links TRBV7-2 with TRBJ1-2; possibly TRBD1 for D (5 bases). CDR1 and CDR2 (germline): SGHTA, FQGNSA. V was pared by 2 bases and J by 7 bases, with 11 bases between. This CDR3 has 13 amino acids. DNA of the CDR3: TGTGCCAGCAGCTTAACACCCAGGGTTGGCTACACCTTC. Translating it yields CASSLTPRVGYTF.

The chain couples TRBV11-3 to TRBJ2-1, with TRBD2 matching over 10 bases. CDR3 length equals 12 residues. Germline loops: CDR1 SGHNT, CDR2 YENEEA. The J segment lost 15 bases and the V segment lost 5 bases, leaving 7 bases of the junction unmatched. In DNA, the CDR3 is TGTGCCAGCAGCGCCCTAGCGGGGGCCGTGTTCTTC. This encodes CASSALAGAVFF.

This chain connects TRBV2 to TRBJ1-6; no clear D gene. CDR3 size: 15 residues. The V gene's germline CDR1 is SNHLY and CDR2 FYNNEI. The V and J ends lost 7 bases and 8 bases respectively, with 18 bases between them. This CDR3 reads CASTLGSPGDSPLHF. Written as DNA, the CDR3 is TGTGCCAGCACGCTCGGCAGCCCCGGGGATTCACCCCTCCACTTT.

This chain joins TRBV9 and TRBJ2-2; the D is unclear. CDR1 is SGDLS and CDR2 is YYNGEE in the germline V gene. V lost 3 bases and J 0 bases, leaving 6 bases between the germline ends. The CDR3 length is 14 residues. CDR3 protein: CASSATSNTGELFF. The CDR3 DNA is TGTGCCAGCAGCGCCACCTCGAACACCGGGGAGCTGTTTTTT.

This clone was detected once. V gene TRBV6-5 combines with J gene TRBJ2-7; D gene uncertain. Trimming removed 7 bases from V and 5 bases from J, with 9 bases in between. Germline lookup yields CDR1 MNHEY and CDR2 SVGAGI. CDR3 size: 11 residues. CDR3: CASTRTDEQYV. The CDR3 DNA is TGTGCCAGCACCAGGACGGACGAGCAGTACGTC.

The V gene is TRBV15, the J gene TRBJ1-5, with D unresolved. V was pared by 6 bases and J by 7 bases, with 16 bases between. Looked up from germline, CDR1 is LNHNV and CDR2 is YYDKDF (reference sequence). The CDR3 consists of 14 residues. The CDR3 DNA reads TGTGCCACCAGTTTCGTATCGGCCGACCAGCCCCAGCATTTT. Its translation: CATSFVSADQPQHF.

The chain employs TRBV7-9 and TRBJ2-2; D might be TRBD1 (6 bases). V lost 5 bases to trimming and J lost 2 bases, with 12 bases between them. The length of the CDR3 is 15 residues. Germline-derived CDR1 and CDR2 are SEHNR and FQNEAQ (reference sequence). The CDR3 here is CASSHDRINTGELFF. DNA for the CDR3: TGTGCCAGCAGCCACGACAGGATTAACACCGGGGAGCTGTTTTTT. The full variable domain, rest sourced from reference TRBV7-9 and TRBJ2-2, is DTGVSQNPRHKITKRGQNVTFRCDPISEHNRLYWYRQTLGQGPEFLTYFQNEAQLEKSRLLSDRFSAERPKGSFSTLEIQRTEQGDSAMYLCASSHDRINTGELFFGEGSRLTVL.

This rearrangement joins TRBV20-1 to TRBJ2-2; 11 nucleotides agree with TRBD1. The CDR3 is made up of 14 amino acids. The V and J ends lost 3 bases and 11 bases, in that order; junction bases with no gene match: 8. Germline CDR1 reads DFQATT; CDR2 reads SNEGSKA (reference sequence). CDR3 coding DNA: TGCAGTGCTAGTGACCATCGGACAGGGGGCGAGCTGTTTTTT. This encodes CSASDHRTGGELFF.

The CDR3 spells CASSQEGRTGNYGYTF. CDR3 sequence (DNA): TGCGCCAGCAGCCAAGAGGGCCGTACGGGCAACTATGGCTACACCTTC. The genes are TRBV4-3 and TRBJ1-2; no clear D. Germline assignment: CDR1 LGHNA and CDR2 YSLEER. The CDR3 consists of 16 residues. V lost 0 bases to trimming and J lost 2 bases, with 13 bases between them.

The CDR3 loop reads CASGPWGRTGGNQPQHF. The CDR3 DNA reads as TGTGCCAGCGGCCCCTGGGGCCGAACAGGGGGCAATCAGCCCCAGCATTTT. The rearrangement links TRBV6-2 or TRBV6-3 to TRBJ1-5, with 7 positions matching TRBD1. CDR1 and CDR2 from the germline V gene are MNHEY and SVGEGT. This CDR3 spans 17 amino acids. J gave up 2 bases and V 8 bases, and 15 bases lay outside the gene matches.

The CDR3 region has the DNA TGTGCCAGCTCAGCCCAGGGCGGGGGCATTTACAATGAGCAGTTCTTC. Translating gives CASSAQGGGIYNEQFF. The chain has TRBV18 and TRBJ2-1; D is perhaps TRBD2 (7 bases). Germline CDR1 KGHSH, CDR2 LQKENI. The V and J ends lost 5 bases and 4 bases respectively, with 18 bases between them. The CDR3 loop spans 16 amino acids.

The chain carries TRBV5-5 and TRBJ1-5; maybe TRBD1 (6 bases). The CDR3 is made up of 14 amino acids. Germline V gene sequence: CDR1 SGHKS, CDR2 YYEKEE (reference sequence). V was clipped by 3 bases and J by 5 bases, with 12 bases between them. CDR3 nucleotide sequence: TGTGCCAGCAGCTCTGGACAGCTCCATCAGCCCCAGCATTTT. Residues: CASSSGQLHQPQHF.

This chain links TRBV6-5 with TRBJ1-5; D remains ambiguous. CDR3 size: 15 residues. The V and J ends lost 3 bases and 9 bases respectively, with 18 bases between them. Per the germline V gene, CDR1 is MNHEY and CDR2 is SVGAGI. The CDR3 loop is CASSYRGSTVGPQHF. The CDR3 region has the DNA TGTGCCAGCAGTTATCGCGGCTCGACGGTAGGGCCCCAGCATTTT.

The V gene is TRBV2, the J gene TRBJ1-2; possible D gene TRBD1, 6 bases. Trimming took 6 bases from V and 1 from J, leaving 15 bases between them. This CDR3 is 15 amino acids long. In germline, CDR1 is SNHLY, CDR2 FYNNEI. CDR3 nucleotides: TGTGCCAGCAGCGCTCGGGACAATATTAACTATGGCTACACCTTC. The encoded protein is CASSARDNINYGYTF.